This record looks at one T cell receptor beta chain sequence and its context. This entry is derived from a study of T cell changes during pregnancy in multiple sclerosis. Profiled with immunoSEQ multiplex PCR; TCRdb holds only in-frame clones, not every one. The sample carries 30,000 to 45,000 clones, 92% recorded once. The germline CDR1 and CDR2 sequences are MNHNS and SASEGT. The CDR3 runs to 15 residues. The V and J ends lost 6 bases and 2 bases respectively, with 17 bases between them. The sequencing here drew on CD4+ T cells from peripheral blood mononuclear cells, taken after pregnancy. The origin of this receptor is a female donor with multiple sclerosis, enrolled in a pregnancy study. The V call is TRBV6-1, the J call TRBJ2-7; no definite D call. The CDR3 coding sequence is TGTGCCAGCAGGATTCCGATAGCTCCCCCCTACGAGCAGTACTTC. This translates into CASRIPIAPPYEQYF.